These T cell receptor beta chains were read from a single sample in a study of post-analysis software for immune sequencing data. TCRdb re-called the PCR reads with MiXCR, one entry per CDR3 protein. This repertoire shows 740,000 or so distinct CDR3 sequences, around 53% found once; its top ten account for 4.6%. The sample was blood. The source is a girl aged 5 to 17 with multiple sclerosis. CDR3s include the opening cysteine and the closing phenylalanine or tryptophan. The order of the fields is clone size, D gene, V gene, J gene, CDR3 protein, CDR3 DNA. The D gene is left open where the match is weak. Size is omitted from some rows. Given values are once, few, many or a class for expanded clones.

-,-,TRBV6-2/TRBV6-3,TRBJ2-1,CASSGSDNEQFF,TGTGCCAGCAGTGGGAGTGACAATGAGCAGTTCTTC
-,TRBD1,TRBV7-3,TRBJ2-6,CASSATGGGANVLTF,TGTGCCAGCAGCGCAACAGGGGGTGGGGCCAACGTCCTGACTTTC
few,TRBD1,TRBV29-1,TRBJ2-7,CSVEATGGTYEQYF,TGCAGCGTTGAGGCGACAGGGGGGACCTACGAGCAGTACTTC
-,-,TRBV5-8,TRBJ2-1,CASASLRAGFNEQFF,TGTGCCAGCGCCTCCCTCAGGGCCGGCTTCAATGAGCAGTTCTTC
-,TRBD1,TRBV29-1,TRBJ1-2,CSVATGVANYGYTF,TGCAGCGTTGCGACAGGGGTGGCTAACTATGGCTACACCTTC
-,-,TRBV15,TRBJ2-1,CATSREKGESYNEQFF,TGCGCCACCAGCAGAGAAAAGGGGGAGTCCTACAATGAGCAGTTCTTC
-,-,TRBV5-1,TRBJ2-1,CASSLTGDNEQFF,TGTGCCAGCAGTTTAACTGGGGACAATGAGCAGTTCTTC
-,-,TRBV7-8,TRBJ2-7,CASSLGDGGGYEQYF,TGTGCCAGCAGCCTAGGGGACGGAGGTGGATACGAGCAGTACTTC
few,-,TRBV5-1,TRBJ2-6,CASSWKIWGSSRSGANVLTF,TGCGCCAGCAGCTGGAAAATATGGGGCAGTTCCCGCTCTGGGGCCAACGTCCTGACTTTC
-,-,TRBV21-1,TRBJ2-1,CASSPQDSGRVSCEQFF,TGTGCCAGCAGCCCACAGGATAGCGGGAGGGTCTCCTGTGAGCAGTTCTTC